These 5 T cell receptor beta chains were sequenced from one sample in a study of blood T cells in healthy people across ages (dated by TCRdb to the mid-2010s). Libraries were constructed by 5' RACE. TCRdb names Illumina HiSeq 2500 as the instrument used. A second PCR of about 7 to 12 cycles was run with a J-beta primer mix and a sample-barcoded 5' primer. TCRdb redid the processing of the public reads, applying fastp at Q25 and MiXCR, and retained in-frame beta chains. For every CDR3 protein sequence, its rows merge into one entry that carries the most common genes and DNA. Here the sample has around 1,000,000 distinct CDR3 sequences; less than 25% occur a single time. The top ten clonotypes cover 0.65% to 0.95% of the sample. The data also belong to a second study, concerning T cells of mothers and their children.

Specimen: blood. The source is a girl aged 2-10 years in good health.

A word on this clonotype: The junction departs from the called germline gene at one end, perhaps through a read error. V and J are TRBV9 and TRBJ2-1; perhaps TRBD2 as D (5 bases). Germline V gene sequence: CDR1 SGDLS, CDR2 YYNGEE. The CDR3 has 20 residues. CDR3 nucleotides: TGCGCCAGCAGCCCAAGAGGCCTAGCAAGCAGTATGGGCTCCTACAATGAGCAGTTCTTC. This translates into CASSPRGLASSMGSYNEQFF.

The chain links TRBV12-3 or TRBV12-4 to TRBJ2-7; the D is unclear. The V end was cut by 10 bases, the J end by 0 bases, with 19 bases between. The CDR3 is 15 amino acids. The CDR3 sequence: CANHFPGSLSYEQYF. Written as DNA, the CDR3 is TGTGCCAACCATTTTCCCGGGTCTCTCTCCTACGAGCAGTACTTC.

For this clonotype: A read error may account for a junction end that differs from germline. V usage is TRBV15 and J usage is TRBJ2-1; the D is unclear. This CDR3 region has 15 residues. Per the germline V gene, CDR1 is LNHNV and CDR2 is YYDKDF (reference sequence). CDR3 region: CAISRDLDGYNEQFF. The DNA of the CDR3 is TGTGCCATCAGCAGAGATCTGGACGGTTACAATGAGCAGTTCTTC.

V and J are TRBV27 and TRBJ1-6, with D uncertain. Germline-derived CDR1 and CDR2 are MNHEY and SMNVEV (reference sequence). The length of the CDR3 is 18 residues. Between the trimmed V and J ends, which lost 2 bases and 7 bases, there was a span of 21 bases. Here the CDR3 DNA reads TGTGCCAGCAGTTTACGCCGTGGGTCCTCATTTCTAAATTCACCCCTCCACTTT. It yields the protein CASSLRRGSSFLNSPLHF.

The chain combines TRBV12-3 or TRBV12-4 with TRBJ2-5; the D is unclear. V shed 6 bases and J shed 3 bases, with 14 bases lying between them. This CDR3 has 14 residues. The DNA for the CDR3 is TGTGCCAGCAGCCTTCGGTTTGGAAAAGAGACCCAGTACTTC. Protein product: CASSLRFGKETQYF.